The 17 T cell receptor beta chains below were found in one sample sequenced in a study of blood T cell repertoires in COVID-19. The data were produced by immunoSEQ multiplex PCR, yet TCRdb's version contains in-frame clones alone and is incomplete. The repertoire holds under 200,000 clones, with roughly 80% as singletons. Sequencing was carried out using PBMCs or T cells enriched from blood (not recorded which). The receptors were sampled from a woman between 55 and 75 years old with acute COVID-19.

The chain couples TRBV2 to TRBJ1-2; D gene ambiguous. Germline V CDR1 and CDR2: SNHLY, FYNNEI. This CDR3 spans 15 amino acids. V shed 4 bases and J shed 2 bases, with 14 bases lying between them. In DNA, the CDR3 is TGTGCCAGCAGTGCGGCAGGCCAATCCAACTATGGCTACACCTTC. It translates to CASSAAGQSNYGYTF.

The chain is built from TRBV7-9 and TRBJ2-4, with TRBD2 identical over 12 bases. Trimming took 2 bases from V and 1 from J; bases not matched to a gene: 6. The CDR3 spans 18 residues. Germline V gene sequence: CDR1 SEHNR, CDR2 FQNEAQ (reference sequence). The CDR3 DNA reads as TGTGCCAGCAGCTTATTTAGTGGGACTAGCGGGGCCAAAAACATTCAGTACTTC. Its protein product is CASSLFSGTSGAKNIQYF.

In its sample, this clone was seen a few times. The chain is built from TRBV28 and TRBJ1-5; D is undetermined. CDR3 length: 12 residues. CDR1 is MDHEN and CDR2 is SYDVKM in the germline V gene. V was trimmed by 11 bases and J by 5 bases, leaving 13 bases between them. CDR3 loop: CASRTGDQPQHF. The CDR3 nucleotides are TGTGCCTCCAGAACGGGAGATCAGCCCCAGCATTTT.

The rearrangement joins TRBV9 to TRBJ2-1, with D possibly matching TRBD1 (6 bases). Germline CDR1 and CDR2: SGDLS and YYNGEE. V lost 0 bases, J lost 8 bases, and 15 bases lay in between. CDR3 length equals 15 residues. The CDR3 sequence: CASSVGGNRADEQFF. The CDR3 nucleotides are TGTGCCAGCAGCGTAGGAGGGAACAGGGCCGATGAGCAGTTCTTC.

V usage is TRBV9 and J usage is TRBJ1-1; 12 bases map to TRBD1. Germline CDR1 and CDR2: SGDLS and YYNGEE. This CDR3 spans 18 amino acids. V was pared by 3 bases and J by 4 bases, with 13 bases of the junction left unmatched. The CDR3 DNA reads TGTGCCAGCAGCGCTGGGGACAGGGGGCTGGTGGGAGGCACTGAAGCTTTCTTT. It is translated as CASSAGDRGLVGGTEAFF.

The CDR3 here is CASSLQGGSNQPQHF. The CDR3 bases are TGTGCCAGCAGCTTACAGGGTGGGAGCAATCAGCCCCAGCATTTT. The gene calls are TRBV7-2 and TRBJ1-5; perhaps TRBD1 as D (5 bases). Trimming pared 2 bases from V and 1 base from J, leaving 9 bases between. Germline CDR1 and CDR2: SGHTA and FQGNSA. This CDR3 spans 15 amino acids.

This clone has just one count. V gene TRBV4-3 combines with J gene TRBJ1-1, with unresolved D. The V end lost 3 bases, the J end lost 4 bases, and 15 bases lay between the germline ends. CDR3 length: 15 residues. CDR1 and CDR2 (germline): LGHNA, YSLEER. The CDR3 sequence: CASSHLGKRGTEAFF. The CDR3 DNA sequence: TGCGCCAGCAGCCATCTGGGGAAGCGGGGCACTGAAGCTTTCTTT.

The sample holds a few counts of this clone. This rearrangement joins TRBV7-8 to TRBJ1-3, with D unresolved. V was pared by 7 bases and J by 1 base, with 8 bases between. Germline loops: CDR1 SGHVS, CDR2 FQNEAQ. The CDR3 runs to 13 residues. CDR3 sequence: CASNPRSGNTIYF. In DNA form, the CDR3 reads TGTGCCAGCAACCCACGGTCTGGAAACACCATATATTTT.

This rearrangement joins TRBV5-1 to TRBJ2-1; TRBD1 is a possible D gene (5 bases). CDR1 is SGHRS and CDR2 is YFSETQ in the germline V gene. The ends were cut back, 0 bases at V and 1 base at J, with 8 bases in the middle. The CDR3 is 15 amino acids. CDR3 in DNA: TGCGCCAGCAGCTTGGTGGCAGGGTCCTACAATGAGCAGTTCTTC. Amino acids: CASSLVAGSYNEQFF.

J is TRBJ1-6 and V is TRBV20-1; D is ambiguous. This CDR3 is 19 amino acids long. The germline CDR1 and CDR2 sequences are DFQATT and SNEGSKA (reference sequence). V lost 3 bases to trimming and J lost 0 bases, with 21 bases between them. The CDR3 is CSASAGHQRVSSYNSPLHF. The CDR3 DNA reads as TGCAGTGCTAGTGCCGGCCATCAGAGGGTTAGCTCCTATAATTCACCCCTCCACTTT.

This sequence joins TRBV6-5 and TRBJ1-1; D remains ambiguous. Trimming pared 6 bases from V and 3 bases from J, leaving 14 bases between. This CDR3 has 14 residues. Per germline, CDR1 MNHEY and CDR2 SVGAGI. In DNA, the CDR3 is TGTGCCAGCAGCCAAGCTGGGCGCTACACTGAAGCTTTCTTT. It codes for CASSQAGRYTEAFF.

The chain is built from TRBV13 and TRBJ1-5, with 9 bases aligning to TRBD1. The V gene end was trimmed by 3 bases and the J gene end by 5 bases; junction bases not matched to a gene: 2. There are 14 residues in the CDR3. The germline CDR1 and CDR2 sequences are PRHDT and FYEKMQ (reference sequence). The CDR3: CASSFGQGYQPQHF. The DNA of the CDR3 is TGTGCCAGCAGCTTTGGACAGGGGTATCAGCCCCAGCATTTT.

The rearrangement links TRBV28 to TRBJ2-3; TRBD2 matches at 13 bases. Germline CDR1 reads MDHEN; CDR2 reads SYDVKM. Trimming took 5 bases from V and 0 from J; bases not matched to a gene: 8. The CDR3 is 18 amino acids. The CDR3 DNA sequence: TGTGCCAGCAGTCCCGCCGGGACTAGCGGGGCAAGCACAGATACGCAGTATTTT. It encodes CASSPAGTSGASTDTQYF.

The rearrangement joins TRBV19 to TRBJ1-5; D remains unclear. The CDR3 extends over 13 amino acids. Trimming stripped 9 bases from V and 3 bases from J, with 12 bases between. Germline loops: CDR1 LNHDA, CDR2 SQIVND (reference sequence). The CDR3 reads CASGPGVNQPQHF. The CDR3 DNA follows: TGTGCCAGCGGTCCGGGAGTCAATCAGCCCCAGCATTTT.

The V gene is TRBV7-2, the J gene TRBJ2-2; TRBD2 is a possible D gene (6 bases). The CDR3 is 15 amino acids. V lost 0 bases and J 7 bases, leaving 12 bases between the germline ends. Germline lookup yields CDR1 SGHTA and CDR2 FQGNSA. As DNA, the CDR3 is TGTGCCAGCAGCTTAGCCCCGGGGCGGGGCGGGGAGCTGTTTTTT. This codes for CASSLAPGRGGELFF.

The chain has TRBV6-5 and TRBJ1-2; D might be TRBD1 (5 bases). Deletions cut 2 bases from V and 10 bases from J, with 11 bases between. CDR1 is MNHEY and CDR2 is SVGAGI in the germline V gene. The CDR3 is 12 amino acids. The CDR3 sequence is CASSYPQGDYTF. In DNA, the CDR3 is TGTGCCAGCAGTTACCCCCAGGGCGACTACACCTTC.

The chain uses TRBV9 and TRBJ1-6, with D possibly being TRBD1 (6 bases). CDR3 length: 15 residues. Germline assignment: CDR1 SGDLS and CDR2 YYNGEE. V gave up 4 bases and J gave up 9 bases, with 17 bases separating them. The CDR3 here is CASSPRGGASSPLHF. The CDR3 DNA sequence: TGTGCCAGCAGCCCTCGGGGGGGGGCGAGTTCACCCCTCCACTTT.